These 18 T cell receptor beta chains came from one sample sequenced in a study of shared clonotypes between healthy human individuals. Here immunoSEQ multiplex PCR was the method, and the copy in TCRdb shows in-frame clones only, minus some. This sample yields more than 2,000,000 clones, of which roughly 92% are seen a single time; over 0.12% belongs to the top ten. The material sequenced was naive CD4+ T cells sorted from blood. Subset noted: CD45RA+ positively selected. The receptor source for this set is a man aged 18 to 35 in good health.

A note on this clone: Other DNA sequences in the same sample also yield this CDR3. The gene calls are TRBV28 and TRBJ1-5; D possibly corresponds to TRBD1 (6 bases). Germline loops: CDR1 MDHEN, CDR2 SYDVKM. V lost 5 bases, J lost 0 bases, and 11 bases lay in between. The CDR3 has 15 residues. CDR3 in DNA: TGTGCCAGCAGTCGGGGGCCTTATAGCAATCAGCCCCAGCATTTT. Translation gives CASSRGPYSNQPQHF.

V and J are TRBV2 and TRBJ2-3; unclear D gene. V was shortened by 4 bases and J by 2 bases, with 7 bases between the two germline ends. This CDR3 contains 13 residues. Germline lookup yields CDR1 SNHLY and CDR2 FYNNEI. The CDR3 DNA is TGTGCCAGCAGTGGGGCTACCACAGATACGCAGTATTTT. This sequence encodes CASSGATTDTQYF.

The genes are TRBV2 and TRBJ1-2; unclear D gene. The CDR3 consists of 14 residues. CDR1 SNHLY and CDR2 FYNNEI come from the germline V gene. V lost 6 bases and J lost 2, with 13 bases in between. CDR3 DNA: TGTGCCAGCAGGCCCCGGGTCCAAAACTATGGCTACACCTTC. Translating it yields CASRPRVQNYGYTF.

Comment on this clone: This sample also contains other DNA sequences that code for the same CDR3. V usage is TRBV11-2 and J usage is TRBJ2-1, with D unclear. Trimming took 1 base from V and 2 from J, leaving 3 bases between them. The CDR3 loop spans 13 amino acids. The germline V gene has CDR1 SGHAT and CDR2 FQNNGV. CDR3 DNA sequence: TGTGCCAGCAGCTTAGTTACCTACAATGAGCAGTTCTTC. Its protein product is CASSLVTYNEQFF.

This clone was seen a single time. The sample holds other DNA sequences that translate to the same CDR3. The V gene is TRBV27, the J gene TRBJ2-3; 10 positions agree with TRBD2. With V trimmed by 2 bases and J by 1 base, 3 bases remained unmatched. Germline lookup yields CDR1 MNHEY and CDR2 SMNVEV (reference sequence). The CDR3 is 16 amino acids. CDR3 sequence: CASSLSLAGGTDTQYF. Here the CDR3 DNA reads TGTGCCAGCAGTTTAAGCCTAGCGGGGGGCACAGATACGCAGTATTTT.

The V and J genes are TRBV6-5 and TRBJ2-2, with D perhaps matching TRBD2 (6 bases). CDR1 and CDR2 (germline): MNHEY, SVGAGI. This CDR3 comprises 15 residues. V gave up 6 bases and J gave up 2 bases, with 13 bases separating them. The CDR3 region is CASRQTGLNTGELFF. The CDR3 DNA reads TGTGCCAGCAGGCAGACGGGACTTAACACCGGGGAGCTGTTTTTT.

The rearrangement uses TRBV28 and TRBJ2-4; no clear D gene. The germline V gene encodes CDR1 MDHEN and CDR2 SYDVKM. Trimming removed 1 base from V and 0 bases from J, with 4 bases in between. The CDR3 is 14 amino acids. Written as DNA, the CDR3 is TGTGCCAGCAGTTTATCAGTAGCCAAAAACATTCAGTACTTC. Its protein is CASSLSVAKNIQYF.

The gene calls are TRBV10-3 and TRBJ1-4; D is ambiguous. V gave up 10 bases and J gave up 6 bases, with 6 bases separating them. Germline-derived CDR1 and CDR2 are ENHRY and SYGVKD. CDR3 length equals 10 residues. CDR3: CATRDEKLFF. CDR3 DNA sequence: TGTGCCACCCGTGATGAAAAACTGTTTTTT.

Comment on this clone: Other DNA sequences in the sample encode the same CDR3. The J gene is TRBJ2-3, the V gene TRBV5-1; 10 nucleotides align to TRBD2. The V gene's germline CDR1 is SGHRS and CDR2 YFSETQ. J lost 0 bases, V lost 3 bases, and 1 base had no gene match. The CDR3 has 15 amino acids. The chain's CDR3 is CASSSSGGSTDTQYF. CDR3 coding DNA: TGCGCCAGCAGCTCTAGCGGGGGAAGCACAGATACGCAGTATTTT.

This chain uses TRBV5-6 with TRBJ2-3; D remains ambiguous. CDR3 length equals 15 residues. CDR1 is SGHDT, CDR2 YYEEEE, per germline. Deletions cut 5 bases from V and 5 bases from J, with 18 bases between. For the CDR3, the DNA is TGTGCCAGCAGATTACCGGGCGACAAGGGAGATACGCAGTATTTT. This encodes CASRLPGDKGDTQYF.

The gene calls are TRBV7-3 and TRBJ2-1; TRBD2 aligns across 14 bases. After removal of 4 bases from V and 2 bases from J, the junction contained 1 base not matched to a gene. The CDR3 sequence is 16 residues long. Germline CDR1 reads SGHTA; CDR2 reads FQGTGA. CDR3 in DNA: TGTGCCAGCAGCTCGGGACTAGCGGGGGCCTACAATGAGCAGTTCTTC. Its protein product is CASSSGLAGAYNEQFF.

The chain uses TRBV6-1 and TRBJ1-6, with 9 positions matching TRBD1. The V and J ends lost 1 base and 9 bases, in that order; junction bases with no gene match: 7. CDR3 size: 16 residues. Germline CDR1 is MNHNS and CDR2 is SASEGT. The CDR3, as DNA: TGTGCCAGCAGTGAAGGCGTGGGACAGGGACTTTCACCCCTCCACTTT. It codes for CASSEGVGQGLSPLHF.

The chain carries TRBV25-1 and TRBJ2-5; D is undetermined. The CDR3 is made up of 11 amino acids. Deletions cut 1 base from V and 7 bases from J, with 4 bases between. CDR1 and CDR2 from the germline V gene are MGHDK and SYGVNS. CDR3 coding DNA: TGTGCCAGCAGTGAATGGGGGACCCAGTACTTC. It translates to CASSEWGTQYF.

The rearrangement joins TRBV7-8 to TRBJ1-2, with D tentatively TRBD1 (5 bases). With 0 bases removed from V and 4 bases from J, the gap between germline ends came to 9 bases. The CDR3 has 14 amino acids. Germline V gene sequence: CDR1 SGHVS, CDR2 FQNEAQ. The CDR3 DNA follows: TGTGCCAGCAGCTTAGCAGGGGAGGCCTATGGCTACACCTTC. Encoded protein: CASSLAGEAYGYTF.

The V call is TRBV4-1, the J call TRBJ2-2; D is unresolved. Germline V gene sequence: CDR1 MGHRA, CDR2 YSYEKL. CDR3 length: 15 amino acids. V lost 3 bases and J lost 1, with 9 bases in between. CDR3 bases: TGCGCCAGCAGCCAGCGGCAGAAGAACACCGGGGAGCTGTTTTTT. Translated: CASSQRQKNTGELFF.

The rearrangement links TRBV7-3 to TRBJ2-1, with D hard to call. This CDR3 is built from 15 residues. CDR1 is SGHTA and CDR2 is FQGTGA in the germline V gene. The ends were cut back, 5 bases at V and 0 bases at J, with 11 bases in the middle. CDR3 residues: CASSATDGSYNEQFF. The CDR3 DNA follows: TGTGCCAGCAGCGCCACGGACGGCTCCTACAATGAGCAGTTCTTC.

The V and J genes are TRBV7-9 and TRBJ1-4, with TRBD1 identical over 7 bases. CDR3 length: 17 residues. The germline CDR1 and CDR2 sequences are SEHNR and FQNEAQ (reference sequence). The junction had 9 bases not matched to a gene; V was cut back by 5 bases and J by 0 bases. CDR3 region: CASSPTGTQATNEKLFF. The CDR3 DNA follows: TGTGCCAGCAGCCCGACAGGGACGCAGGCAACTAATGAAAAACTGTTTTTT.

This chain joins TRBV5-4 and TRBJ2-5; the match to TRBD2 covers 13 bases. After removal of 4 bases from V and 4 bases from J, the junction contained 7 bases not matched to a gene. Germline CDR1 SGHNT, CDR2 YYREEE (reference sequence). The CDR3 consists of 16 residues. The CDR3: CASSPGTSGTAETQYF. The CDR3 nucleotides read TGTGCCAGCAGCCCCGGGACTAGCGGGACCGCAGAGACCCAGTACTTC.